These 23 T cell receptor beta chains originate from one sample sequenced in a study of PD-1 blockade in classical Hodgkin lymphoma (dated by TCRdb to the early 2020s). Receptor libraries were prepared by the immunoSEQ multiplex PCR assay. Not all clones reach the TCRdb copy of this immuneACCESS table, which keeps in-frame sequences only. Checked studies attribute under half of the gap to unresolved V genes and leave the rest unexplained. The sample table contains some 58,000 clones; only one count was recorded for more than 70% of them. The leading ten clones occupy about 5.6% of the sample. This specimen's time point label, per the study, means: cycle 2 day 1 (C2D1) of nivolumab. Relapse after autologous stem cell transplantation had occurred in all trial patients, and cohorts A, B and C were distinguished by prior brentuximab vedotin exposure. The sample here was peripheral blood mononuclear cells (PBMCs), taken before the second cycle of nivolumab. The receptors were sampled from a human donor with classical Hodgkin lymphoma.

The CDR3 sequence is CASSLPGVPYGYTF. The CDR3, as DNA: TGTGCCAGCAGTTTGCCAGGGGTCCCCTATGGCTACACCTTC. The chain couples TRBV28 to TRBJ1-2; weak D call: TRBD1 (6 bases). CDR3 length: 14 amino acids. The germline V gene has CDR1 MDHEN and CDR2 SYDVKM. V lost 3 bases, J lost 4 bases, and 12 bases lay in between.

Concerning this clone itself: Other DNA variants within this sample encode the same CDR3. The genes are TRBV5-1 and TRBJ1-4; possible D gene TRBD1, 5 bases. Germline V gene sequence: CDR1 SGHRS, CDR2 YFSETQ. The V end was cut by 0 bases, the J end by 7 bases, with 13 bases between. This CDR3 has 15 amino acids. The CDR3 coding sequence is TGCGCCAGCAGCTTGGAGGGGAGGGGCTCTGAAAAACTGTTTTTT. Its protein product is CASSLEGRGSEKLFF.

This clone was picked up a small number of times. This rearrangement joins TRBV5-4 to TRBJ1-1, with D hard to call. V lost 3 bases and J 2 bases, leaving 5 bases between the germline ends. CDR1 and CDR2 from the germline V gene are SGHNT and YYREEE (reference sequence). The length of the CDR3 is 12 residues. In DNA form, the CDR3 reads TGTGCCAGCAGCTCGGCTAACACTGAAGCTTTCTTT. This encodes CASSSANTEAFF.

The chain combines TRBV4-1 with TRBJ2-7; 7 bases are shared with TRBD2. Germline-derived CDR1 and CDR2 are MGHRA and YSYEKL. This CDR3 has 13 residues. CDR3 in amino acids: CASGTTLGNEQYF. The CDR3, as DNA: TGCGCGAGCGGGACGACCCTTGGGAACGAGCAGTACTTC.

V gene TRBV6-1 combines with J gene TRBJ1-6; D unclear. The CDR3 spans 15 residues. V lost 7 bases, J lost 4 bases, and 14 bases lay in between. Germline assignment: CDR1 MNHNS and CDR2 SASEGT. The CDR3 spells CASNTPPGYNSPLHF. The CDR3 DNA follows: TGTGCCAGCAACACCCCGCCAGGTTATAATTCACCCCTCCACTTT.

V gene TRBV7-8 combines with J gene TRBJ2-7; 7 bases are a match to TRBD2. In germline, CDR1 is SGHVS, CDR2 FQNEAQ. Losses at the gene ends were 1 base for V and 2 bases for J; bases not matched to a gene: 8. This CDR3 spans 16 amino acids. This chain's CDR3 is CASSLGSSGATYEQYF. As DNA, the CDR3 is TGTGCCAGCAGCTTAGGTTCCAGCGGGGCTACCTACGAGCAGTACTTC.

This chain joins TRBV5-1 and TRBJ1-1, with 9 bases identical to TRBD1. Germline CDR1 is SGHRS and CDR2 is YFSETQ. CDR3 length equals 15 residues. V trimming: 4 bases; J trimming: 5 bases; junction bases outside the gene matches: 9. CDR3 sequence: CASSPGTGWGTEAFF. CDR3 DNA sequence: TGCGCCAGCAGCCCGGGGACAGGGTGGGGAACTGAAGCTTTCTTT.

This chain links TRBV5-1 with TRBJ2-5, with 11 positions matching TRBD1. The CDR3 sequence is 15 residues long. V was clipped by 0 bases and J by 5 bases; unmatched bases: 3. Germline assignment: CDR1 SGHRS and CDR2 YFSETQ. The CDR3 sequence is CASSLGTGGGETQYF. The CDR3 DNA follows: TGCGCCAGCAGCTTGGGGACAGGGGGCGGGGAGACCCAGTACTTC.

The gene calls are TRBV7-3 and TRBJ2-7; a possible D gene is TRBD1 (6 bases). V shed 3 bases and J shed 3 bases, with 9 bases lying between them. This CDR3 is 13 amino acids long. Looked up from germline, CDR1 is SGHTA and CDR2 is FQGTGA. Here the CDR3 reads CASSFQTGYEQYF. The CDR3 DNA sequence: TGTGCCAGCAGCTTTCAGACAGGCTACGAGCAGTACTTC. Complete variable domain (other parts from reference TRBV7-3 and TRBJ2-7): GAGVSQTPSNKVTEKGKYVELRCDPISGHTALYWYRQSLGQGPEFLIYFQGTGAADDSGLPNDRFFAVRPEGSVSTLKIQRTERGDSAVYLCASSFQTGYEQYFGPGTRLTVT.

The chain employs TRBV5-1 and TRBJ1-4, with D perhaps TRBD1 (5 bases). This CDR3 comprises 14 residues. The germline gives CDR1 SGHRS, CDR2 YFSETQ. Trimming stripped 2 bases from V and 5 bases from J, with 10 bases between. The CDR3: CASSLGDFNEKLFF. CDR3 DNA sequence: TGCGCCAGCAGCTTAGGGGATTTCAATGAAAAACTGTTTTTT.

The chain couples TRBV6-6 to TRBJ2-3; 9 nucleotides agree with TRBD2. The trim removed 5 bases at V and 5 bases at J, leaving 8 bases unmatched. CDR3 length: 15 residues. Germline CDR1 reads MNHNY; CDR2 reads SVGAGI (reference sequence). The CDR3 loop reads CASSGVAGVRDTQYF. The DNA for the CDR3 is TGTGCCAGCAGTGGAGTAGCGGGGGTAAGAGATACGCAGTATTTT.

This clone was seen a single time. The chain has TRBV5-1 and TRBJ1-1; D gene ambiguous. Per germline, CDR1 SGHRS and CDR2 YFSETQ. CDR3 size: 14 residues. The V end was cut by 0 bases, the J end by 3 bases, with 9 bases between. The CDR3 coding sequence is TGCGCCAGCAGCTTGGAACGGATAGACACTGAAGCTTTCTTT. Protein product: CASSLERIDTEAFF.

This clone has just a few counts. V is TRBV4-1 and J is TRBJ2-5; no reliable D call. The CDR3 consists of 15 residues. Germline V gene data show CDR1 as MGHRA and CDR2 as YSYEKL. The V gene lost 6 bases and the J gene lost 0 bases, with 14 bases spanning the gap. As DNA, the CDR3 is TGCGCCAGCAGTCCAAGTTCAACGTACCAAGAGACCCAGTACTTC. Amino acid sequence: CASSPSSTYQETQYF.

V usage is TRBV2 and J usage is TRBJ1-5; 7 bases map to TRBD1. This CDR3 is 14 amino acids long. The germline gives CDR1 SNHLY, CDR2 FYNNEI. The V gene end was trimmed by 8 bases and the J gene end by 2 bases; junction bases not matched to a gene: 6. Written as DNA, the CDR3 is TGTGCCAGCGTCCGGGACAGTGGCAATCAGCCCCAGCATTTT. It specifies CASVRDSGNQPQHF.

The V gene is TRBV7-9, the J gene TRBJ1-1, with a tentative D call TRBD1 (6 bases). V was pared by 1 base and J by 4 bases, with 7 bases between. The germline V gene encodes CDR1 SEHNR and CDR2 FQNEAQ (reference sequence). This CDR3 is built from 13 residues. For the CDR3, the DNA is TGTGCCAGCAGCTTAGAGGGGGGCACTGAAGCTTTCTTT. This gives the protein CASSLEGGTEAFF.

The chain combines TRBV5-1 with TRBJ1-6; no firm D call. CDR3 length equals 15 residues. Trimming removed 7 bases from V and 3 bases from J, with 14 bases in between. From germline, CDR1 is SGHRS and CDR2 YFSETQ. CDR3 in amino acids: CASSEAGIYNSPLHF. CDR3 sequence (DNA): TGCGCCAGCTCCGAGGCGGGAATCTATAATTCACCCCTCCACTTT.

CDR3 DNA sequence: TGTGCCTGGAGTGACGGGACAGGGGGGATGAACACTGAAGCTTTCTTT. Encoded protein: CAWSDGTGGMNTEAFF. This chain links TRBV30 with TRBJ1-1; 11 nucleotides line up with TRBD1. V lost 1 base to trimming and J lost 0 bases; unmatched junction nucleotides: 4. In germline, CDR1 is GTSNPN, CDR2 SVGIG (reference sequence). CDR3 length: 16 amino acids.

This chain joins TRBV7-9 and TRBJ2-3; either TRBD1 or TRBD2 may supply D (5 bases each). The CDR3 loop spans 14 amino acids. Looked up from germline, CDR1 is SEHNR and CDR2 is FQNEAQ (reference sequence). V was cut by 6 bases and J by 6 bases, with 16 bases left in between. The CDR3 spells CASRTAGISDTQYF. As DNA, the CDR3 is TGTGCCAGCAGGACAGCCGGGATTTCGGATACGCAGTATTTT. The full variable domain, completed using reference TRBV7-9 and TRBJ2-3, is DTGVSQNPRHKITKRGQNVTFRCDPISEHNRLYWYRQTLGQGPEFLTYFQNEAQLEKSRLLSDRFSAERPKGSFSTLEIQRTEQGDSAMYLCASRTAGISDTQYFGPGTRLTVL.

This rearrangement joins TRBV28 to TRBJ2-2, with D possibly matching TRBD1 (6 bases). The CDR3 is 16 amino acids. The germline V gene has CDR1 MDHEN and CDR2 SYDVKM. The V end was cut by 3 bases, the J end by 2 bases, with 13 bases between. The CDR3 DNA follows: TGTGCCAGCAGTTTGGCCGGGACACCTAACACCGGGGAGCTGTTTTTT. Its translation: CASSLAGTPNTGELFF.

The V call is TRBV10-1, the J call TRBJ1-2, with D maybe TRBD1 (6 bases). The CDR3 loop spans 14 amino acids. Germline assignment: CDR1 WNHNN and CDR2 SYGVQD (reference sequence). Trimming removed 5 bases from V and 2 bases from J, with 12 bases in between. CDR3 nucleotides: TGCGCCAGCAGTAGAGGGGGGCTCAACTATGGCTACACCTTC. Its translation is CASSRGGLNYGYTF.

This chain links TRBV9 with TRBJ2-2; TRBD2 agrees at 9 bases. With 0 bases clipped from V and 1 base from J, the junction kept 10 bases outside the gene matches. This CDR3 region has 19 residues. The germline V gene has CDR1 SGDLS and CDR2 YYNGEE. The CDR3 region is CASSVAYAGGALNTGELFF. The CDR3 DNA reads TGTGCCAGCAGCGTAGCTTATGCGGGAGGGGCTTTGAACACCGGGGAGCTGTTTTTT.

J is TRBJ2-5 and V is TRBV5-1; 10 positions match TRBD1. Gene TRBJ2-7 matches the end of the DNA better, so the J call may be wrong. CDR1 is SGHRS and CDR2 is YFSETQ in the germline V gene. The CDR3 length is 14 residues. CDR3 bases: TGCGCCAGCAGCCCGGGACAGGGGTCCCACGAGCAGTACTTC. It yields the protein CASSPGQGSHEQYF.

This chain uses TRBV5-1 with TRBJ1-1, with 7 bases aligning to TRBD1. The CDR3 loop spans 13 amino acids. V shed 4 bases and J 4 bases; nucleotides not matched to a gene: 4. The V gene's germline CDR1 is SGHRS and CDR2 YFSETQ. The DNA of the CDR3 is TGCGCCAGCAGCCTCGGGACAGCCACTGAAGCTTTCTTT. Translation gives CASSLGTATEAFF.